Listed here are 32 T cell receptor beta chains from one sample, sequenced in a study of T cell repertoires in cytomegalovirus infection. A single record per CDR3 protein comes from TCRdb applying MiXCR to the reads. The sample has 290,000 or so distinct CDR3 sequences, roughly a tenth seen once. Material for sequencing was PBMCs. The receptors were sampled from a human donor in good health (CMV status not recorded). Some clones in this sample may be carry-over from other donors' samples.

In this sample, this clonotype turned up a few times. This chain connects TRBV7-2 to TRBJ1-2; no definite D call. The CDR3 covers 12 residues. Trimming removed 3 bases from V and 7 bases from J, with 9 bases in between. Germline V lookup: CDR1 SGHTA, CDR2 FQGNSA. CDR3 DNA sequence: TGTGCCAGCAGCTTCAGTCAAAGTGGCTACACCTTC. It encodes CASSFSQSGYTF.

The gene calls are TRBV7-9 and TRBJ2-1, with a possible D match to TRBD2 (6 bases). CDR1 is SEHNR, CDR2 FQNEAQ, per germline (reference sequence). The CDR3 extends over 11 amino acids. The V end lost 4 bases, the J end lost 12 bases, and 10 bases lay between the germline ends. In nucleotides, the CDR3 is TGTGCCAGCAGCTCCGGGCGGGGGCAGTTCTTC. Its protein product is CASSSGRGQFF.

This clonotype appeared a few times. The genes are TRBV28 and TRBJ1-2; D is undetermined. The CDR3 loop spans 16 amino acids. Germline assignment: CDR1 MDHEN and CDR2 SYDVKM. Between the trimmed V and J ends, which lost 10 bases and 4 bases, there was a span of 25 bases. The CDR3 is CATPGEGRATFYGYTF. In DNA form, the CDR3 reads TGTGCCACCCCTGGCGAAGGCCGCGCAACCTTCTATGGCTACACCTTC.

This clonotype has just a few counts. The chain combines TRBV7-9 with TRBJ1-6; D is ambiguous. The V gene's germline CDR1 is SEHNR and CDR2 FQNEAQ (reference sequence). The CDR3 has 13 residues. V lost 5 bases and J lost 10, with 12 bases in between. For the CDR3, the DNA is TGTGCCAGCAGCACACAATCGGGATCACCCCTCCACTTT. Translation: CASSTQSGSPLHF.

This clonotype was seen at least ten times. V gene TRBV6-2 or TRBV6-3 combines with J gene TRBJ2-7, with D perhaps TRBD2 (5 bases). Germline V lookup: CDR1 MNHEY, CDR2 SVGEGT. The V gene lost 3 bases and the J gene lost 5 bases, with 14 bases spanning the gap. The CDR3 is made up of 14 amino acids. The DNA of the CDR3 is TGTGCCAGCAGTTATCGGCCGGGGTATCACGAGCAGTACGTC. This codes for CASSYRPGYHEQYV.

The chain couples TRBV29-1 to TRBJ1-1; 7 nucleotides agree with TRBD1. J was trimmed by 1 base and V by 7 bases; bases with no gene match: 12. CDR1 is SQVTM, CDR2 ANQGSEA, per germline. The CDR3 has 15 residues. The CDR3 reads CSAAGQTGANTEAFF. CDR3 nucleotide sequence: TGCAGCGCCGCGGGACAGACAGGTGCGAACACTGAAGCTTTCTTT.

This clonotype was seen repeatedly, ten times or more. V usage is TRBV5-4 and J usage is TRBJ2-1; the D gene is possibly TRBD2 (6 bases). V was cut by 1 base and J by 1 base, with 9 bases left in between. From germline, CDR1 is SGHNT and CDR2 YYREEE (reference sequence). This CDR3 spans 15 amino acids. The CDR3 region is CASSLWGESYNEQFF. In DNA, the CDR3 is TGTGCCAGCAGCTTGTGGGGGGAGTCCTACAATGAGCAGTTCTTC.

The chain carries TRBV20-1 and TRBJ2-2, with 9 bases matching TRBD2. Germline V gives CDR1 DFQATT, CDR2 SNEGSKA (reference sequence). There are 17 residues in the CDR3. The V segment lost 0 bases and the J segment 0 bases; nucleotides outside the gene matches: 5. The CDR3 nucleotides are TGCAGTGCTAGAGATACTAGCGGGTACGCGAACACCGGGGAGCTGTTTTTT. Translating gives CSARDTSGYANTGELFF.

The genes are TRBV20-1 and TRBJ2-3; D gene uncertain. This CDR3 has 13 amino acids. The germline V and J ends were trimmed by 3 bases and 2 bases, with 9 bases remaining between them. From germline, CDR1 is DFQATT and CDR2 SNEGSKA (reference sequence). The CDR3 loop is CSARSGNTDTQYF. The CDR3, as DNA: TGCAGTGCTAGGTCAGGAAACACAGATACGCAGTATTTT.

J is TRBJ2-1 and V is TRBV23-1, with D unclear. TRBV23-1 is noted as an ORF with a role that remains uncertain. V lost 7 bases and J 5 bases, leaving 12 bases between the germline ends. The CDR3 is made up of 13 amino acids. The CDR3, as DNA: TGCGCCAGCACTGGAGTTCATCACAATGAGCAGTTCTTC. This translates into CASTGVHHNEQFF.

This clonotype was observed at least ten times. V and J are TRBV20-1 and TRBJ2-2, with 14 bases aligning to TRBD2. The CDR3 sequence is 15 residues long. The V segment lost 6 bases and the J segment 7 bases; nucleotides outside the gene matches: 7. Germline-derived CDR1 and CDR2 are DFQATT and SNEGSKA (reference sequence). The chain's CDR3 is CSAGLAGVSDGELFF. In DNA, the CDR3 is TGCAGTGCGGGACTAGCGGGGGTTTCCGACGGGGAGCTGTTTTTT.

The sample holds many counts of this clonotype. This chain uses TRBV28 with TRBJ2-3, with 11 bases lining up with TRBD2. CDR1 and CDR2 (germline): MDHEN, SYDVKM. The J segment lost 5 bases and the V segment lost 7 bases, leaving 14 bases of the junction unmatched. CDR3 size: 17 residues. The CDR3 region is CASTLGTSGGKRDTQYF. In nucleotides, the CDR3 is TGTGCCAGCACCCTCGGAACTAGCGGGGGAAAAAGAGATACGCAGTATTTT.

There are many counts of this clonotype. The DNA for the CDR3 is TGTGCCAGCAGCTTAGCATGGGGTGAAGCTTTCTTT. Translation gives CASSLAWGEAFF. This chain joins TRBV7-6 and TRBJ1-1; D unresolved. Germline values: CDR1 SGHVS, CDR2 FNYEAQ. The CDR3 contains 12 residues. Trimming cost V 0 bases and J 7 bases, with 6 bases left between them.

The J gene is TRBJ2-7, the V gene TRBV3-1; D is unresolved. CDR3 length: 16 residues. V lost 5 bases to trimming and J lost 2 bases, with 19 bases between them. The germline CDR1 and CDR2 sequences are LGHDT and YNNKEL (reference sequence). The DNA of the CDR3 is TGTGCCAGCAGCTTTTTGCGAGCCTCCCAAGCCTACGAGCAGTACTTC. It specifies CASSFLRASQAYEQYF.

The rearrangement links TRBV5-5 to TRBJ2-7, with D hard to call. Germline V gene lookup returns CDR1 SGHKS and CDR2 YYEKEE (reference sequence). V gave up 3 bases and J gave up 0 bases, with 13 bases separating them. The CDR3 loop spans 15 amino acids. As DNA, the CDR3 is TGTGCCAGCAGCTCCCACGTTACTGGCTCCTACGAGCAGTACGTC. Its protein product is CASSSHVTGSYEQYV.

A word on this clonotype: This may come from a read error, since a much larger clone is one base off. The chain carries TRBV20-1 and TRBJ1-1; D gene uncertain. The CDR3 extends over 14 amino acids. Germline values: CDR1 DFQATT, CDR2 SNEGSKA (reference sequence). The V gene lost 2 bases and the J gene lost 6 bases, with 16 bases spanning the gap. The CDR3 loop is CSARPIVVVPEAFF. The CDR3 DNA reads as TGCAGTGCTAGACCAATAGTGGTCGTACCTGAAGCTTTCTTT.

This clonotype was picked up many times. V gene TRBV7-3 combines with J gene TRBJ2-5; D is possibly TRBD2 (5 bases). The CDR3 totals 15 residues. The V and J ends lost 4 bases and 9 bases respectively, with 21 bases between them. Germline V gene sequence: CDR1 SGHTA, CDR2 FQGTGA. The CDR3 loop is CASSSAPGAGEPQYF. CDR3 DNA: TGTGCCAGCAGCTCTGCCCCCGGTGCCGGGGAGCCCCAGTACTTC.

This clonotype has a handful of counts. The chain is built from TRBV4-2 and TRBJ2-3; unclear D gene. There are 15 residues in the CDR3. V shed 0 bases and J shed 5 bases, with 12 bases lying between them. Germline CDR1 LGHNA, CDR2 YNFKEQ. As DNA, the CDR3 is TGTGCCAGCAGCCAAGATTTCACAAAGGGAGATACGCAGTATTTT. It codes for CASSQDFTKGDTQYF.

This clonotype was detected only a few times. This rearrangement joins TRBV27 to TRBJ1-1; D is undetermined. V lost 3 bases to trimming and J lost 5 bases, with 13 bases between them. CDR1 and CDR2 from the germline V gene are MNHEY and SMNVEV (reference sequence). The CDR3 loop spans 14 amino acids. Here the CDR3 reads CASSLDALGTEAFF. The CDR3 DNA follows: TGTGCCAGCAGTTTGGACGCGTTGGGAACTGAAGCTTTCTTT.

Many counts were recorded for this clonotype. In DNA form, the CDR3 reads TGTGCCAGCTCACCCGGCAGCCAAGAGACCCAGTACTTC. Protein: CASSPGSQETQYF. This chain connects TRBV18 to TRBJ2-5; D remains unclear. CDR3 length: 13 amino acids. CDR1 and CDR2 from the germline V gene are KGHSH and LQKENI. V dropped 3 bases and J dropped 1 base, with 6 bases sitting between them.

This clonotype showed up many times. The V and J genes are TRBV2 and TRBJ2-1; 10 nucleotides match TRBD2. The CDR3 covers 15 residues. The germline CDR1 and CDR2 sequences are SNHLY and FYNNEI. The ends lost 6 bases at V and 0 bases at J; junction bases unmatched: 2. The CDR3: CASRERGGSYNEQFF. The CDR3 region has the DNA TGTGCCAGCAGAGAGCGGGGGGGCTCCTACAATGAGCAGTTCTTC.

This clonotype has ten or more counts. The rearrangement uses TRBV7-6 and TRBJ2-7, with D possibly TRBD1 on 6 matching bases. The CDR3 extends over 15 amino acids. V gave up 1 base and J gave up 3 bases, with 13 bases separating them. Germline CDR1 SGHVS, CDR2 FNYEAQ. CDR3 nucleotide sequence: TGTGCCAGCAGCTTAGACGTGCTGGGACACTACGAGCAGTACTTC. This translates into CASSLDVLGHYEQYF.

This clonotype was seen at least ten times. V gene TRBV7-9 combines with J gene TRBJ2-1; 10 bases agree with TRBD2. The germline gives CDR1 SEHNR, CDR2 FQNEAQ (reference sequence). The CDR3 is 16 amino acids. V trimming: 3 bases; J trimming: 3 bases; junction bases outside the gene matches: 5. The CDR3 nucleotides are TGTGCCAGCAGCTTGAGGGAGCGGGGGGGCTACAATGAGCAGTTCTTC. Its translation: CASSLRERGGYNEQFF.

The table lists this clonotype with a few counts. V usage is TRBV18 and J usage is TRBJ1-1; D is undetermined. The CDR3 spans 15 residues. Trimming removed 0 bases from V and 3 bases from J, with 11 bases in between. Germline V gene lookup returns CDR1 KGHSH and CDR2 LQKENI. CDR3 residues: CASSPPSPVDTEAFF. The CDR3 nucleotides are TGTGCCAGCTCACCACCGAGCCCGGTCGACACTGAAGCTTTCTTT.

This clonotype has at least ten counts. The chain has TRBV7-8 and TRBJ2-7; D not certain. The CDR3 covers 15 residues. Trimming removed 3 bases at V and 2 bases at J, with 14 bases between. The germline gives CDR1 SGHVS, CDR2 FQNEAQ. CDR3: CASSFGQKTTYEQYF. As DNA, the CDR3 is TGTGCCAGCAGCTTTGGCCAAAAGACAACCTACGAGCAGTACTTC.

V is TRBV12-3 or TRBV12-4 and J is TRBJ1-5; 8 nucleotides agree with TRBD1. V shed 4 bases, J shed 4 bases, and the junction held 6 bases outside the gene matches. The CDR3 length is 15 residues. The CDR3 DNA is TGTGCCAGCAGTTCCCAGGGGGCTTTTAATCAGCCCCAGCATTTT. It translates to CASSSQGAFNQPQHF.

The chain uses TRBV3-1 and TRBJ2-1; 7 bases are shared with TRBD2. Trimming cost V 0 bases and J 3 bases; bases outside gene matches: 5. The CDR3 has 16 residues. CDR1 LGHDT and CDR2 YNNKEL come from the germline V gene (reference sequence). CDR3 nucleotide sequence: TGTGCCAGCAGCCAAGATAAGCGGGAAATCTACAATGAGCAGTTCTTC. Amino acid sequence: CASSQDKREIYNEQFF.

This clonotype came up a few times. This sequence joins TRBV27 and TRBJ2-7; possibly TRBD2 for D (7 bases). The V gene lost 6 bases and the J gene lost 6 bases, with 21 bases spanning the gap. CDR3 length: 15 amino acids. Germline V gene lookup returns CDR1 MNHEY and CDR2 SMNVEV (reference sequence). CDR3 in amino acids: CASSSQGLGGGEQYF. CDR3 bases: TGTGCCAGCAGCTCACAGGGCCTTGGGGGGGGCGAGCAGTACTTC.

This clonotype occurred many times. V and J are TRBV15 and TRBJ2-3, with D unresolved. Germline lookup yields CDR1 LNHNV and CDR2 YYDKDF (reference sequence). The V and J ends lost 5 bases and 2 bases respectively, with 8 bases between them. The CDR3 covers 13 residues. CDR3 nucleotide sequence: TGTGCCACCAGCCCGAGCCCCACAGATACGCAGTATTTT. Amino acids: CATSPSPTDTQYF.

This chain joins TRBV20-1 and TRBJ1-1, with a tentative D call TRBD1 (5 bases). V was cut by 8 bases and J by 4 bases, with 17 bases left in between. The germline gives CDR1 DFQATT, CDR2 SNEGSKA (reference sequence). The CDR3 is 13 residues long. CDR3 sequence: CSPLGGGGTEAFF. CDR3 coding DNA: TGCAGTCCTCTGGGGGGGGGAGGCACTGAAGCTTTCTTT.

In this sample, this clonotype turned up many times. V gene TRBV15 combines with J gene TRBJ2-3; D ambiguous. The V end lost 5 bases, the J end lost 6 bases, and 9 bases lay between the germline ends. Germline V gene sequence: CDR1 LNHNV, CDR2 YYDKDF (reference sequence). There are 12 residues in the CDR3. CDR3 nucleotide sequence: TGTGCCACCAGCTCCCAAATGGATACGCAGTATTTT. This sequence encodes CATSSQMDTQYF.

This clonotype has ten or more counts. The V gene is TRBV7-9, the J gene TRBJ1-2; tentatively, D is TRBD1 (5 bases). Germline CDR1 reads SEHNR; CDR2 reads FQNEAQ (reference sequence). V lost 3 bases and J 4 bases, leaving 9 bases between the germline ends. The CDR3 is 13 amino acids. CDR3 loop: CASSLSGIYGYTF. Written as DNA, the CDR3 is TGTGCCAGCAGCTTGTCAGGGATCTATGGCTACACCTTC.